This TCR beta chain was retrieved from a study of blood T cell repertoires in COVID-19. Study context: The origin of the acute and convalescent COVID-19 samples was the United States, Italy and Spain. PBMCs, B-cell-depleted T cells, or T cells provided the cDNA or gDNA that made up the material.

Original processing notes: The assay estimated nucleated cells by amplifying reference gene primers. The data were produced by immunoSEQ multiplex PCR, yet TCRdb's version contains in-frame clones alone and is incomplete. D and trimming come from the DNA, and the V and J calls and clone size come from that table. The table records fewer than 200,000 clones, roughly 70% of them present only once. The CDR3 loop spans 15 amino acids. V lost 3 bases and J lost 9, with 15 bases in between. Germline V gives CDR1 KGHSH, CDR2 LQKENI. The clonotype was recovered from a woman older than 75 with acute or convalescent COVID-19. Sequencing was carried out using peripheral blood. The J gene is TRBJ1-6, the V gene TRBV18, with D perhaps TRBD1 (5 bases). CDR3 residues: CASSPGLTGGSPLHF. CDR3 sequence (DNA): TGTGCCAGCTCACCGGGACTCACCGGGGGTTCACCCCTCCACTTT.